This T cell receptor (beta chain) was observed in a study of blood T cells in healthy people across ages. The authors ran a second PCR of roughly 6 to 12 cycles using a sample-barcoded 5' primer and a J-beta primer mix. Via MiXCR, TCRdb re-called the 5' RACE reads, giving one row per CDR3 protein. The sample carries 1.6 million or so distinct CDR3 sequences, roughly a third recorded once. Germline CDR1 and CDR2: LGHDT and YNNKEL (reference sequence). Trimming took off 3 bases at V and 2 bases at J, with 14 bases between the two ends. The length of the CDR3 is 16 residues. The sample comprised blood. The TCR sequence derives from a woman in her twenties or thirties in good health. The chain has TRBV3-1 and TRBJ1-5; possibly TRBD1 for D (5 bases). The CDR3 DNA is TGTGCCAGCAGCCATTCCGCAGGGCAGGGCAATCAGCCCCAGCATTTT. Its protein product is CASSHSAGQGNQPQHF.